These 21 T cell receptor beta chains originate from one sample sequenced in a study of T cell repertoires in cytomegalovirus infection. MiXCR was run by TCRdb on the reads, yielding one entry per CDR3 protein. The sample contains about 700,000 distinct CDR3 sequences, 30% to 35% of which appear only once. Their specific antigens are unknown. The sample in question was cultured PBMCs, obtained from culture after CMV antigen stimulation. Receptors originate from a human donor in good health (CMV status not recorded). Some clones in this sample may be carry-over from other donors' samples.

The rearrangement uses TRBV6-2 or TRBV6-3 and TRBJ2-5; TRBD2 aligns across 7 bases. Germline V gives CDR1 MNHEY, CDR2 SVGEGT. The CDR3 extends over 12 amino acids. CDR3 region: CSAGGGEETQYF. In DNA, the CDR3 is TGTTCAGCAGGCGGGGGTGAAGAGACCCAGTACTTC.

V gene TRBV7-9 combines with J gene TRBJ1-1, with 8 bases lining up with TRBD1. The CDR3 has 19 residues. Germline assignment: CDR1 SEHNR and CDR2 FQNEAQ (reference sequence). The V segment lost 4 bases and the J segment 7 bases; nucleotides outside the gene matches: 23. The CDR3 DNA sequence: TGTGCCAGCAGCTCACCCCTCGGCGGGACAGGCCGGGAAGGCGGTGAAGCTTTCTTT. It translates to CASSSPLGGTGREGGEAFF. The entire variable domain, with the rest obtained from reference TRBV7-9 and TRBJ1-1, is as follows: DTGVSQNPRHKITKRGQNVTFRCDPISEHNRLYWYRQTLGQGPEFLTYFQNEAQLEKSRLLSDRFSAERPKGSFSTLEIQRTEQGDSAMYLCASSSPLGGTGREGGEAFFGQGTRLTVV.

The chain combines TRBV20-1 with TRBJ1-1; no clear D. This CDR3 has 12 residues. The V end lost 2 bases, the J end lost 8 bases, and 12 bases lay between the germline ends. In germline, CDR1 is DFQATT, CDR2 SNEGSKA (reference sequence). The CDR3 DNA is TGCAGTGCTAGAAGATCGGGCCGAGAAGCTTTCTTT. Its translation: CSARRSGREAFF.

This clonotype showed up just a few times. The J gene is TRBJ2-3, the V gene TRBV12-3 or TRBV12-4; D remains unclear. Trimming pared 6 bases from V and 6 bases from J, leaving 19 bases between. This CDR3 comprises 15 residues. CDR3 loop: CASSPPGISADTQYF. CDR3 in DNA: TGTGCCAGCAGCCCCCCTGGAATATCCGCCGATACGCAGTATTTT.

V usage is TRBV5-4 and J usage is TRBJ2-1, with 12 bases aligning to TRBD2. V was clipped by 4 bases and J by 9 bases; unmatched bases: 11. The CDR3 sequence is 16 residues long. Per germline, CDR1 SGHNT and CDR2 YYREEE (reference sequence). CDR3 DNA: TGTGCCAGCAGCGATCTAACTAGCGGGGGGCGAGTTGAGCAGTTCTTC. It specifies CASSDLTSGGRVEQFF.

This chain connects TRBV18 to TRBJ1-1, with 7 bases fitting TRBD1. With 5 bases clipped from V and 7 bases from J, the junction kept 7 bases outside the gene matches. Germline loops: CDR1 KGHSH, CDR2 LQKENI. The CDR3 loop spans 13 amino acids. The CDR3 loop is CASSDGQESEAFF. As DNA, the CDR3 is TGTGCCAGCTCAGATGGACAGGAAAGTGAAGCTTTCTTT.

This chain connects TRBV5-1 to TRBJ2-5; possibly TRBD1 or TRBD2 for D (5 bases each). Germline V gene lookup returns CDR1 SGHRS and CDR2 YFSETQ. CDR3 length: 15 residues. Deletions cut 5 bases from V and 4 bases from J, with 18 bases between. CDR3 nucleotide sequence: TGCGCCAGCAGAACCGGGACCTCAATGGGAGAGACCCAGTACTTC. Translating it yields CASRTGTSMGETQYF. Variable domain in full (rest from reference TRBV5-1 and TRBJ2-5): KAGVTQTPRYLIKTRGQQVTLSCSPISGHRSVSWYQQTPGQGLQFLFEYFSETQRNKGNFPGRFSGRQFSNSRSEMNVSTLELGDSALYLCASRTGTSMGETQYFGPGTRLLVL.

This chain uses TRBV6-6 with TRBJ2-2; 8 nucleotides line up with TRBD2. V gave up 5 bases and J gave up 6 bases; unmatched junction bases: 2. The CDR3 extends over 13 amino acids. Germline CDR1 MNHNY, CDR2 SVGAGI (reference sequence). As DNA, the CDR3 is TGTGCCAGCAGTCCAGCGGGGGCCGGGGAGCTGTTTTTT. Protein product: CASSPAGAGELFF.

This clonotype showed up just a few times. This chain links TRBV2 with TRBJ1-4; TRBD1 might be the D (5 bases). CDR3 length: 13 amino acids. Between the trimmed V and J ends, which lost 8 bases and 8 bases, there was a span of 15 bases. Germline V gene sequence: CDR1 SNHLY, CDR2 FYNNEI. The DNA of the CDR3 is TGTGCCAGCTGCGGGGGACTGAACGAAAAACTGTTTTTT. Its protein product is CASCGGLNEKLFF.

V usage is TRBV28 and J usage is TRBJ1-1; 10 nucleotides agree with TRBD1. Per the germline V gene, CDR1 is MDHEN and CDR2 is SYDVKM. With V trimmed by 2 bases and J by 4 bases, 4 bases remained unmatched. The CDR3 runs 15 residues. CDR3 residues: CASSLLDRGPTEAFF. In DNA form, the CDR3 reads TGTGCCAGCAGTTTACTCGACAGGGGGCCCACTGAAGCTTTCTTT.

Only a few counts were recorded for this clonotype. The V call is TRBV20-1, the J call TRBJ1-6, with a tentative D call TRBD1 (5 bases). CDR1 is DFQATT, CDR2 SNEGSKA, per germline (reference sequence). The CDR3 sequence is 16 residues long. The germline V and J ends were trimmed by 1 base and 8 bases, with 18 bases remaining between them. The CDR3 here is CSARVTVSGVDSPLHF. CDR3 sequence (DNA): TGCAGTGCTAGAGTTACGGTTTCGGGGGTGGATTCACCCCTCCACTTT.

This clonotype turned up a few times. The chain has TRBV7-9 and TRBJ1-1; unclear D gene. Trimming shortened V by 5 bases and J by 6 bases, and 16 bases separated the two germline ends. The V gene's germline CDR1 is SEHNR and CDR2 FQNEAQ (reference sequence). The length of the CDR3 is 14 residues. CDR3 DNA: TGTGCCAGCAGCCCCCGAGGACCATCCCCTGAAGCTTTCTTT. This translates into CASSPRGPSPEAFF.

J is TRBJ1-2 and V is TRBV27, with unresolved D. The CDR3 length is 14 residues. Germline assignment: CDR1 MNHEY and CDR2 SMNVEV (reference sequence). The germline V and J ends were trimmed by 0 bases and 4 bases, with 9 bases remaining between them. The CDR3: CASSLSVRTYGYTF. The CDR3 region has the DNA TGTGCCAGCAGTTTATCGGTACGAACCTATGGCTACACCTTC.

The chain is built from TRBV11-2 and TRBJ1-2; the D gene is possibly TRBD1 (5 bases). The V gene lost 1 base and the J gene lost 4 bases, with 10 bases spanning the gap. CDR1 SGHAT and CDR2 FQNNGV come from the germline V gene. The CDR3 sequence is 14 residues long. CDR3 DNA: TGTGCCAGCAGCTTAGCGGGACGACCCTATGGCTACACCTTC. This sequence encodes CASSLAGRPYGYTF.

This clonotype was seen a handful of times. The chain links TRBV19 to TRBJ1-5; no clear D gene. The germline CDR1 and CDR2 sequences are LNHDA and SQIVND (reference sequence). Trimming cost V 5 bases and J 1 base, with 9 bases left between them. The CDR3 totals 14 residues. The CDR3, as DNA: TGTGCCAGTAGTCCTGCCCAGAGCAATCAGCCCCAGCATTTT. The encoded protein is CASSPAQSNQPQHF.

This chain joins TRBV2 and TRBJ2-3; D gene uncertain. The germline V and J ends were trimmed by 8 bases and 2 bases, with 8 bases remaining between them. Per the germline V gene, CDR1 is SNHLY and CDR2 is FYNNEI. The CDR3 has 12 residues. DNA for the CDR3: TGTGCCAGCTGGGCTGCCACAGATACGCAGTATTTT. It encodes CASWAATDTQYF. Combining the CDR3 with reference TRBV2 and TRBJ2-3 gives the whole variable domain EPEVTQTPSHQVTQMGQEVILRCVPISNHLYFYWYRQILGQKVEFLVSFYNNEISEKSEIFDDQFSVERPDGSNFTLKIRSTKLEDSAMYFCASWAATDTQYFGPGTRLTVL.

In this sample, this clonotype turned up many times. This chain joins TRBV7-2 and TRBJ2-3, with 8 bases identical to TRBD2. Germline V gene data show CDR1 as SGHTA and CDR2 as FQGNSA. J gave up 4 bases and V 1 base, and 10 bases lay outside the gene matches. The CDR3 consists of 17 residues. CDR3 nucleotides: TGTGCCAGCAGCTTAGGGGCGGGAGGCCCCGCGGCAGATACGCAGTATTTT. Encoded protein: CASSLGAGGPAADTQYF. The full variable domain, with the rest looked up from reference TRBV7-2 and TRBJ2-3, is GAGVSQSPSNKVTEKGKDVELRCDPISGHTALYWYRQSLGQGLEFLIYFQGNSAPDKSGLPSDRFSAERTGGSVSTLTIQRTQQEDSAVYLCASSLGAGGPAADTQYFGPGTRLTVL.

The V and J genes are TRBV6-1 and TRBJ2-3, with 7 bases fitting TRBD2. This CDR3 has 14 residues. CDR1 is MNHNS and CDR2 is SASEGT in the germline V gene. V was pared by 8 bases and J by 2 bases, with 7 bases of the junction left unmatched. The CDR3 nucleotides are TGTGCCAGCGGACGGACTAGACCCACAGATACGCAGTATTTT. Translation: CASGRTRPTDTQYF.

CDR3 amino acids: CASSPDALSGSGTEAFF. CDR3 DNA: TGTGCCAGCAGCCCGGATGCCCTATCAGGGAGCGGCACTGAAGCTTTCTTT. The gene calls are TRBV7-6 and TRBJ1-1; tentatively, D is TRBD1 (5 bases). The CDR3 is 17 amino acids. Germline assignment: CDR1 SGHVS and CDR2 FNYEAQ. Deletions cut 5 bases from V and 4 bases from J, with 23 bases between.

The V and J genes are TRBV6-5 and TRBJ1-6; D is unresolved. Trimming left V 2 bases short and J 0 bases short, with 11 bases between. CDR3 size: 17 residues. Germline V gives CDR1 MNHEY, CDR2 SVGAGI. For the CDR3, the DNA is TGTGCCAGCAGTTACGGTTCCCGGAGCTCCTATAATTCACCCCTCCACTTT. Translating it yields CASSYGSRSSYNSPLHF.

This clonotype was counted only a few times. CDR3 amino acids: CASSLYPGQVRNEQFF. The CDR3 nucleotides read TGTGCCAGCAGTTTGTACCCGGGACAGGTACGCAATGAGCAGTTCTTC. The chain couples TRBV6-2 or TRBV6-3 to TRBJ2-1, with 8 bases aligning to TRBD1. V lost 4 bases and J lost 6; bases outside the gene matches: 11. The CDR3 contains 16 residues. Germline lookup yields CDR1 MNHEY and CDR2 SVGEGT.